This is a list of T cell receptor beta chains from one sample in a study of blood T cell repertoires in COVID-19. Method: immunoSEQ multiplex PCR; TCRdb's copy keeps in-frame clones and lacks some. The table lists 220,000 or so clones, about nine tenths of them singletons. The specimen was peripheral blood. The receptors shown here come from a man aged 55 to 70 who had recovered from COVID-19. The CDR3 runs from the conserved cysteine through the conserved F or W. Each record gives: V gene, D gene, J gene, clone size, CDR3 length, CDR3 DNA, CDR3 protein. The D gene is left open where the match is weak. Clone sizes are given selectively: once, few, many, or a class where the clone is expanded.

TRBV18	TRBD1	TRBJ2-7	NA	16	TGTGCCAGCTCACCCTCTCGGGACAGGCCCATCTACGAGCAGTACTTC	CASSPSRDRPIYEQYF
TRBV9	NA	TRBJ1-2	once	13	TGTGCCAGCAGCCCTTTAGGGGACTATGGCTACACCTTC	CASSPLGDYGYTF
TRBV15	NA	TRBJ2-3	NA	16	TGTGCCACCAGCGCCCCGGACAGAACATCCACAGATACGCAGTATTTT	CATSAPDRTSTDTQYF
TRBV3-1/TRBV3-2	TRBD2	TRBJ2-4	NA	19	TGTGCCAGCAGCCAAGGATCTAGCGGGGGGGCCGGAACCAAAAACATTCAGTACTTC	CASSQGSSGGAGTKNIQYF
TRBV27	TRBD2	TRBJ2-7	NA	16	TGTGCCAGCAGTTTAAGAACGACTAGCAGAACCTACGAGCAGTACTTC	CASSLRTTSRTYEQYF
TRBV7-2	NA	TRBJ2-2	NA	16	TGTGCCAGCAGCTTACAGAGACTGAAAAACACCGGGGAGCTGTTTTTT	CASSLQRLKNTGELFF
TRBV24-1	NA	TRBJ2-7	NA	15	TGTGCCACCAGTGCGGGGGAGCGACCGTCCTACGAGCAGTACTTC	CATSAGERPSYEQYF
TRBV6-5	NA	TRBJ1-2	NA	15	TGTGCCAGCAGTTACAGTTACGGGGGTGACTATGGCTACACCTTC	CASSYSYGGDYGYTF
TRBV4-3	TRBD1	TRBJ1-2	NA	14	TGCGCCAGCAGCCTTGGGACAGGGGACTATGGCTACACCTTC	CASSLGTGDYGYTF
TRBV28	NA	TRBJ2-7	NA	12	TGTGCCAGCAGTTTTGGCAGGGCCGAGCAGTACTTC	CASSFGRAEQYF
TRBV21-1	NA	TRBJ2-2	NA	16	TGTGCCACCGCGGACAGGGCCTCCGCTAACACCGGGGAGCTGTTTTTT	CATADRASANTGELFF
TRBV9	NA	TRBJ1-1	NA	12	TGTGCCAGCAGCGTAGACGGCACTGAAGCTTTCTTT	CASSVDGTEAFF
TRBV28	TRBD1	TRBJ1-2	NA	13	TGTGCCAGCAGACAAACAGGGGACTATGGCTACACCTTC	CASRQTGDYGYTF
TRBV28	NA	TRBJ2-7	NA	15	TGTGCCAGCAGCCAGGCAGGGGCGGCCACCTACGAGCAGTACTTC	CASSQAGAATYEQYF
TRBV18	TRBD1	TRBJ1-2	NA	13	TGTGCCAGCTCACAGGGACAGGGTCTGGGCTACACCTTC	CASSQGQGLGYTF
TRBV7-8	NA	TRBJ2-1	NA	14	TGTGCCAGCAGCTCCCTCAGGGTCAACAATGAGCAGTTCTTC	CASSSLRVNNEQFF
TRBV27	NA	TRBJ2-1	NA	15	TGTGCCAGCAGCTCGGGAGGGACAGGGAGCAATGAGCAGTTCTTC	CASSSGGTGSNEQFF
TRBV7-9	TRBD1	TRBJ1-2	NA	14	TGTGCCAGCAGAGAGACAGGGGGCCGCTATGGCTACACCTTC	CASRETGGRYGYTF
TRBV25-1	NA	TRBJ2-3	NA	18	TGTGCCAGCAGTGATAGGTCTCGAGGCTCGGGGGTAACAGATACGCAGTATTTT	CASSDRSRGSGVTDTQYF
TRBV11-3	TRBD2	TRBJ2-1	NA	15	TGTGCCAGCAGCTTAGCGGGAGGTTCCTACAATGAGCAGTTCTTC	CASSLAGGSYNEQFF
TRBV27	NA	TRBJ1-2	few	13	TGTGCCAGCAGTAGTGGGAGGAACTATGGCTACACCTTC	CASSSGRNYGYTF
TRBV20-1	NA	TRBJ1-2	NA	11	TGCAGCGCCGGACAGTCCTATGGCTACACCTTC	CSAGQSYGYTF
TRBV7-8	NA	TRBJ2-1	NA	15	TGTGCCAGCAGCTTAACAAGACACTCCTACAATGAGCAGTTCTTC	CASSLTRHSYNEQFF
TRBV2	TRBD2	TRBJ2-4	NA	15	TGTGCCAGCGCCTTGGGTAGCGGGGGGCAAGCCATTCAGTACTTC	CASALGSGGQAIQYF
TRBV15	TRBD2	TRBJ2-5	NA	16	TGTGCCACCAGCAAGACGGGAGGGCTAGGGAGAGAGACCCAGTACTTC	CATSKTGGLGRETQYF
TRBV5-1	NA	TRBJ1-2	NA	16	TGCGCCAGCCGTTCTCAATCGAAGGGAGCTAACTATGGCTACACCTTC	CASRSQSKGANYGYTF
TRBV28	TRBD2	TRBJ2-1	NA	16	TGTGCCAGCAGTTTATCCGTAGCGGGATCCTACAATGAGCAGTTCTTC	CASSLSVAGSYNEQFF
TRBV18	NA	TRBJ1-2	NA	13	TGTGCCAGCTCACCCTCAGATTTCTATGGCTACACCTTC	CASSPSDFYGYTF
TRBV9	NA	TRBJ1-2	NA	14	TGTGCCAGCAGCGTAGTTGAGGGGCGGGGTGGCTACACCTTC	CASSVVEGRGGYTF
TRBV7-3	TRBD2	TRBJ2-7	NA	14	TGTGCCAGCAGCTTAGATTCGGCTAGCGGGGGGAAGTACTTC	CASSLDSASGGKYF
TRBV11-2	NA	TRBJ2-1	NA	15	TGTGCCAGCCAAGAGATGGACAGCGGTGGGAATGAGCAGTTCTTC	CASQEMDSGGNEQFF
TRBV18	TRBD1	TRBJ1-5	NA	14	TGTGCCAGCTCACGAGGGACAGACAATCAGCCCCAGCATTTT	CASSRGTDNQPQHF
TRBV11-3	TRBD2	TRBJ2-1	NA	15	TGTGCCAGCAGCTTAGAAGCGGGGGGATACAATGAGCAGTTCTTC	CASSLEAGGYNEQFF
TRBV15	NA	TRBJ1-2	NA	12	TGTGCCACGGGGCAGGGTGATTATGGCTACACCTTC	CATGQGDYGYTF
TRBV11-3	TRBD1	TRBJ1-5	NA	18	TGTGCCAGCAGCTTTACGGGACAGCTGAAGGTTGGTAATCAGCCCCAGCATTTT	CASSFTGQLKVGNQPQHF
TRBV2	NA	TRBJ2-7	NA	12	TGTGCCAGCAAGGGGGGGGACTACGAGCAGTACTTC	CASKGGDYEQYF
TRBV5-6	NA	TRBJ2-7	NA	14	TGTGCCAGCAGCTCAGGACTAAGAATAGGCGAGCAGTACTTC	CASSSGLRIGEQYF
TRBV18	NA	TRBJ1-1	NA	16	TGTGCCAGCTCCCCCTTTGGAGCAGGGAAAGTAACTGAAGCTTTCTTT	CASSPFGAGKVTEAFF
TRBV9	NA	TRBJ2-1	NA	14	TGTGCCAGCAGCCCGCCCGGGGGTTACAATGAGCAGTTCTTC	CASSPPGGYNEQFF
TRBV6-1	TRBD2	TRBJ2-3	NA	16	TGTGCCAGCAGTGCCCGACTAGCTCAATCCCCTGGGCCGCAGTATTTT	CASSARLAQSPGPQYF
TRBV27	NA	TRBJ1-4	NA	14	TGTGCCAGCAGTTCACAGGAGATGCGTGAAAAACTGTTTTTT	CASSSQEMREKLFF
TRBV3-1/TRBV3-2	NA	TRBJ2-5	NA	15	TGTGCCAGCAGCCAGGCCGGGATGGGGAGGGAGACCCAGTACTTC	CASSQAGMGRETQYF
TRBV27	TRBD1	TRBJ1-2	NA	20	TGTGCCAGCAGTTCAAGGACAGGGGCCATACAAATCCTAAACTACAGGGGCTACACCTTC	CASSSRTGAIQILNYRGYTF
TRBV12-3/TRBV12-4	TRBD1	TRBJ1-2	NA	13	TGTGCCAGCATGGACAGGCAGGGGTATGGCTACACCTTC	CASMDRQGYGYTF
TRBV11-2	TRBD2	TRBJ2-1	NA	15	TGTGCCAGCAGCTTAGATCGGGGGAGGGCCAATGAGCAGTTCTTC	CASSLDRGRANEQFF
TRBV3-1/TRBV3-2	TRBD1	TRBJ1-1	NA	13	TGTGCCAGCAGCCAGGCCACAGGGGCTGAAGCTTTCTTT	CASSQATGAEAFF
TRBV3-1/TRBV3-2	NA	TRBJ2-5	NA	14	TGTGCCAGCAGTCAGGGGCAGGGCCCAGAGACCCAGTACTTC	CASSQGQGPETQYF
TRBV4-2	TRBD2	TRBJ2-2	NA	16	TGTGCCAGCAGCCAAGGGACTAGCGGAGGCACCGGGGAGCTGTTTTTT	CASSQGTSGGTGELFF
TRBV7-2	TRBD1	TRBJ2-7	NA	16	TGTGCCAGCAGCTTAGCCGGGGACAGGGGTGGGTACGAGCAGTACTTC	CASSLAGDRGGYEQYF
TRBV5-4	TRBD2	TRBJ2-5	NA	13	TGTGCCAGCAGCTCGGGGGGGGAAGAGACCCAGTACTTC	CASSSGGEETQYF
TRBV19	NA	TRBJ2-1	NA	11	TGTGCCAGTAGCCGGAGGAATGAGCAGTTCTTC	CASSRRNEQFF
TRBV7-2	NA	TRBJ2-5	NA	11	TGTGCCAGCAGCCCAAAAGAGACCCAGTACTTC	CASSPKETQYF
TRBV4-3	TRBD2	TRBJ2-7	NA	15	TGCGCCAGCAGCCAAAAGCGGGAGGGCGGAACCGAGCAGTACTTC	CASSQKREGGTEQYF
TRBV20-1	TRBD2	TRBJ2-1	NA	14	TGCAGTGCTAGTAAGCGGGGCCTCTACAATGAGCAGTTCTTC	CSASKRGLYNEQFF
TRBV4-1	TRBD1	TRBJ1-2	NA	15	TGCGCCAGCAGCCCGGGACAGCCTCTCTTCTATGGCTACACCTTC	CASSPGQPLFYGYTF